This TCR beta chain was found in a study of T cell responses to AZD1222 COVID-19 vaccine. Study background: It was second doses at about 4 or about 12 weeks that were pooled.

The repertoire was sequenced with immunoSEQ multiplex PCR; TCRdb's copy has only in-frame clones and lacks some. The sample lists about 120,000 clones, roughly 90% occurring once. The TCR was taken from an adult in good health. Sample: peripheral blood, taken on day 0 of AZD1222 vaccination.

In DNA, the CDR3 is TGTGCCAGCAGCCAACGAGGGGCAGCTGAAGCTTTCTTT. Amino acid sequence: CASSQRGAAEAFF. V usage is TRBV7-9 and J usage is TRBJ1-1, with D maybe TRBD1 (5 bases). This CDR3 region has 13 residues. From germline, CDR1 is SEHNR and CDR2 FQNEAQ (reference sequence). The V and J ends lost 5 bases and 6 bases respectively, with 13 bases between them.